A selection of T cell receptor beta chains follows, all from one sample in a study of OX40 agonist ivuxolimab in advanced cancers. The repertoire was sequenced with immunoSEQ multiplex PCR; TCRdb's copy has only in-frame clones and lacks some. Here the sample spans approximately 58,000 clones, approximately 83% being singletons. The starting material was CD4+ or CD8+ T cells sorted from blood, obtained in a trial of the OX40 agonist ivuxolimab. The receptors derive from an adult with an advanced solid tumor such as melanoma, head and neck, liver or kidney cancer. Each CDR3 is given without its conserved first and last residue.

j_gene: TRBJ1-1; v_gene: TRBV14; len: 17; CDR3aa: ASSPAIGVSRGSFAEAF
j_gene: TRBJ2-7; v_gene: TRBV6-6; len: 12; CDR3aa: ASSYGGSVNEQY
j_gene: TRBJ1-2; v_gene: TRBV5-1; len: 10; CDR3aa: ASSSDLFGYT
j_gene: TRBJ2-7; v_gene: TRBV5-4; len: 15; CDR3aa: ASSFRKSGRFAYEQY
j_gene: TRBJ2-7; v_gene: TRBV7-3; len: 11; CDR3aa: ASSRRGAAEQY
j_gene: TRBJ1-1; v_gene: TRBV4-1; len: 12; CDR3aa: ASTRPGKNTEAF
j_gene: TRBJ2-7; v_gene: TRBV19; len: 11; CDR3aa: ASSIGRQDEQY
j_gene: TRBJ1-4; v_gene: TRBV18; len: 13; CDR3aa: ASSPQGGGNEKLF
j_gene: TRBJ1-2; v_gene: TRBV6-1; len: 10; CDR3aa: ASSRGIYDYT
j_gene: TRBJ1-6; v_gene: TRBV6-1; len: 13; CDR3aa: ASRLRSSYNSPLH
j_gene: TRBJ1-4; v_gene: TRBV7-2; len: 11; CDR3aa: ASSSHRTRKLF
j_gene: TRBJ2-7; v_gene: TRBV18; len: 12; CDR3aa: ASSQDREGDEQY
j_gene: TRBJ2-7; v_gene: TRBV13; len: 12; CDR3aa: ASSSTRGGGEQY
j_gene: TRBJ2-3; v_gene: TRBV5-6; len: 14; CDR3aa: ASSSPEEGRTDTQY
j_gene: TRBJ1-1; v_gene: TRBV5-1; len: 11; CDR3aa: ASSLRRATEAF
j_gene: TRBJ1-6; v_gene: TRBV7-8; len: 13; CDR3aa: ASSPYRGENSPLH
j_gene: TRBJ1-5; v_gene: TRBV29-1; len: 10; CDR3aa: SVRDRDQPQH
j_gene: TRBJ1-2; v_gene: TRBV2; len: 12; CDR3aa: ASRKEGTNYGYT
j_gene: TRBJ2-2; v_gene: TRBV29-1; len: 9; CDR3aa: SVAGTGELF
j_gene: TRBJ1-5; v_gene: TRBV5-6; len: 14; CDR3aa: ASSLSGLLSNQPQH
j_gene: TRBJ2-7; v_gene: TRBV18; len: 14; CDR3aa: ASSPSTSGSSYEQY
j_gene: TRBJ1-1; v_gene: TRBV6-6; len: 10; CDR3aa: ASSQGLGRAF
j_gene: TRBJ2-3; v_gene: TRBV2; len: 12; CDR3aa: ASSEQRGTDTQY
j_gene: TRBJ2-7; v_gene: TRBV11-2; len: 14; CDR3aa: ATSWTIDRGRYEQY
j_gene: TRBJ1-1; v_gene: TRBV7-2; len: 13; CDR3aa: ASSPSLDRGPEAF
j_gene: TRBJ2-7; v_gene: TRBV18; len: 14; CDR3aa: ASSPVLRTSDYEQY
j_gene: TRBJ1-1; v_gene: TRBV6-1; len: 11; CDR3aa: ASRATGPTEAF
j_gene: TRBJ1-1; v_gene: TRBV5-4; len: 11; CDR3aa: ASSLPSNTEAF
j_gene: TRBJ1-5; v_gene: TRBV27; len: 13; CDR3aa: ASRSGGYSNQPQH
j_gene: TRBJ2-7; v_gene: TRBV18; len: 12; CDR3aa: ASSLGQLPYEQY
j_gene: TRBJ2-2; v_gene: TRBV11-3; len: 14; CDR3aa: ASSLGTGGSTGELF
j_gene: TRBJ2-1; v_gene: TRBV4-1; len: 11; CDR3aa: ASSPLAYNEQF
j_gene: TRBJ1-1; v_gene: TRBV25-1; len: 12; CDR3aa: ASSEFQGVTEAF
j_gene: TRBJ2-3; v_gene: TRBV19; len: 11; CDR3aa: ASSIRRGDTQY
j_gene: TRBJ2-1; v_gene: TRBV6-1; len: 10; CDR3aa: ASRTDLQEQF
j_gene: TRBJ2-2; v_gene: TRBV6-5; len: 11; CDR3aa: ASSYLGRAELF
j_gene: TRBJ1-6; v_gene: TRBV5-1; len: 17; CDR3aa: ASSLWGGGTPALVIPLH
j_gene: TRBJ2-7; v_gene: TRBV7-2; len: 15; CDR3aa: ASSLRKTGAGSYEQY
j_gene: TRBJ1-2; v_gene: TRBV19; len: 10; CDR3aa: ASGGYNYGYT
j_gene: TRBJ1-4; v_gene: TRBV6-1; len: 12; CDR3aa: ASTRSGGGEKLF
j_gene: TRBJ1-4; v_gene: TRBV4-1; len: 15; CDR3aa: ASSPSGQGGTNEKLF
j_gene: TRBJ1-2; v_gene: TRBV7-2; len: 11; CDR3aa: ASSHSQKGGYT
j_gene: TRBJ2-7; v_gene: TRBV6-1; len: 12; CDR3aa: ASTTGTYSYEQY
j_gene: TRBJ2-7; v_gene: TRBV9; len: 12; CDR3aa: ASSVAGPSYEQY
j_gene: TRBJ1-4; v_gene: TRBV2; len: 12; CDR3aa: ASIPTGFNEKLF
j_gene: TRBJ2-7; v_gene: TRBV15; len: 12; CDR3aa: ATSRTVGVYEQY
j_gene: TRBJ2-1; v_gene: TRBV11-2; len: 14; CDR3aa: ASSPRYSGRGNEQF
j_gene: TRBJ1-6; v_gene: TRBV7-9; len: 13; CDR3aa: ASSFSQGNNSPLH
j_gene: TRBJ2-7; v_gene: TRBV4-3; len: 11; CDR3aa: ASSQVGAYEQY
j_gene: TRBJ2-7; v_gene: TRBV7-9; len: 13; CDR3aa: ASSLNGLGFIEQY
j_gene: TRBJ1-1; v_gene: TRBV19; len: 14; CDR3aa: ASSISLFLRNTEAF
j_gene: TRBJ1-4; v_gene: TRBV5-1; len: 12; CDR3aa: ASSLGRTNEKLF
j_gene: TRBJ1-1; v_gene: TRBV30; len: 11; CDR3aa: AGTGGANTEAF